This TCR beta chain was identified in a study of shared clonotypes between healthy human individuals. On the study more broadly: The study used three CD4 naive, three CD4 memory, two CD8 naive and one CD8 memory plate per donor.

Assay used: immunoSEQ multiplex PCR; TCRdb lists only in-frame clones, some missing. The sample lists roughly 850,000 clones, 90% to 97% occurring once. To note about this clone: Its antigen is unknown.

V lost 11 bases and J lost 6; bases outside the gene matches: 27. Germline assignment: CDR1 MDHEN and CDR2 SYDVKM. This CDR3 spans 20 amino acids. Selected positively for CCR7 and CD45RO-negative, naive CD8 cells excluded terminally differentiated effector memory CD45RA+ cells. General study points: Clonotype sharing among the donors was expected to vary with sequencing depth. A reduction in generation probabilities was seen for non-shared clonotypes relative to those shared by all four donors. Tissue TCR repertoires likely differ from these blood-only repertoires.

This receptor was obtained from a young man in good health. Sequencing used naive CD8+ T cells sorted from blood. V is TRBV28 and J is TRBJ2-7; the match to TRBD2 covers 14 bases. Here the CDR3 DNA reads TGTGCCGCACAAAACGACCCCTCGACTAGCGGGAGGGCCAAGGCGGGCGAGCAGTACTTC. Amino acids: CAAQNDPSTSGRAKAGEQYF.